Given below is one T cell receptor (beta chain) in context. This sample is drawn from a study of blood T cell repertoires in COVID-19. About the research overall: The United States, Italy and Spain provided the acute and convalescent COVID-19 samples. In each case, the material was cDNA or gDNA derived from T cells, B-cell-depleted T cells, or PBMCs.

Sequencing used immunoSEQ multiplex PCR; TCRdb keeps in-frame clones, though not all of them. In the table there are about 670,000 clones, approximately 90% of which are singletons. Trimming cost V 2 bases and J 5 bases; bases outside gene matches: 1. The CDR3 totals 13 residues. Germline V gene data show CDR1 as MNHNS and CDR2 as SASEGT. This rearrangement joins TRBV6-1 to TRBJ2-5, with TRBD2 identical over 8 bases. This receptor was taken from a young woman with acute or convalescent COVID-19. The sample consisted of peripheral blood. CDR3 amino acids: CASSETGGETQYF. Written as DNA, the CDR3 is TGTGCCAGCAGTGAAACGGGGGGGGAGACCCAGTACTTC.